The 18 T cell receptor beta chains presented below share a single source sample, sequenced in a study of blood T cells in healthy people across ages. With a J-beta primer mix and a sample-barcoded 5' primer, a second PCR ran about 7 to 12 cycles. TCRdb itself ran the 5' RACE reads through MiXCR, one entry per CDR3 protein. The sample contains around 1.5 million distinct CDR3 sequences, about 40% of which appear only once. Sequencing was carried out using blood. The origin of the receptors is a young woman in good health.

There are a few counts of this clonotype. V and J are TRBV12-3 or TRBV12-4 and TRBJ2-3, with 8 nucleotides matching TRBD2. CDR3 length equals 12 residues. With 6 bases clipped from V and 6 bases from J, the junction kept 2 bases outside the gene matches. This CDR3 reads CASRRGVDTQYF. The CDR3, as DNA: TGTGCCAGCAGGCGGGGGGTTGATACGCAGTATTTT.

Remarks on this clonotype: The final CDR3 position lacks the conserved phenylalanine or tryptophan, pointing to a likely read error. The rearrangement uses TRBV12-5 and TRBJ1-5; D might be TRBD1 (5 bases). Trimming left V 0 bases short and J 4 bases short, with 13 bases between. Germline values: CDR1 LGHNT, CDR2 FRNRAP. The CDR3 runs to 16 residues. For the CDR3, the DNA is TGTGCTAGTGGTTTGGTTCCCCGACAGACGAATCAGCCCCAGCATTTG. It is translated as CASGLVPRQTNQPQHL.

The chain links TRBV20-1 to TRBJ2-3, with 9 bases lining up with TRBD2. Per the germline V gene, CDR1 is DFQATT and CDR2 is SNEGSKA (reference sequence). J lost 5 bases, V lost 6 bases, and 9 bases had no gene match. The CDR3 contains 14 residues. CDR3 sequence (DNA): TGCAGTGCCCTTTGGCGGGAGGGAGGAGATACGCAGTATTTT. It yields the protein CSALWREGGDTQYF.

V gene TRBV28 combines with J gene TRBJ1-4; 10 bases line up with TRBD1. J was trimmed by 5 bases and V by 5 bases; bases with no gene match: 5. Germline CDR1 MDHEN, CDR2 SYDVKM. The CDR3 sequence is 15 residues long. The CDR3 nucleotides are TGTGCCAGCAGTCAGACAGGGGGCGCGAATGAAAAACTGTTTTTT. Amino acid sequence: CASSQTGGANEKLFF.

There are many counts of this clonotype. This rearrangement joins TRBV18 to TRBJ2-5; TRBD1 aligns across 7 bases. J lost 5 bases, V lost 3 bases, and 3 bases had no gene match. Germline assignment: CDR1 KGHSH and CDR2 LQKENI. CDR3 length equals 13 residues. The CDR3 DNA reads TGTGCCAGCTCACCGGGACAGCGGGAGACCCAGTACTTC. Its translation is CASSPGQRETQYF.

As for this clonotype: One base separates it from a far larger clone, so it is likely a read error. V is TRBV12-3 or TRBV12-4 and J is TRBJ2-7; D gene unclear. The CDR3 runs 12 residues. The CDR3 is CAISLRGYEQYF. The CDR3 DNA reads as TGTGCCATCAGTTTACGAGGTTACGAGCAGTACTTC.

This clonotype was picked up a small number of times. The chain is built from TRBV27 and TRBJ2-1, with D possibly matching TRBD1 (5 bases). The CDR3 sequence is 15 residues long. Germline V gene lookup returns CDR1 MNHEY and CDR2 SMNVEV (reference sequence). V lost 4 bases and J lost 2, with 12 bases in between. The CDR3 DNA reads as TGTGCCAGCAGTTCCGACAGCAGCCCCTACAATGAGCAGTTCTTC. This encodes CASSSDSSPYNEQFF.

This clonotype was detected a few times. The rearrangement joins TRBV3-1 to TRBJ1-5; 7 bases line up with TRBD1. This CDR3 spans 15 amino acids. CDR1 is LGHDT, CDR2 YNNKEL, per germline (reference sequence). V was pared by 0 bases and J by 13 bases, with 12 bases of the junction left unmatched. The CDR3 DNA is TGTGCCAGCAGCCAAGAAGGGACAGTCCCGCGCTCACAGCATTTT. It is translated as CASSQEGTVPRSQHF.

The chain uses TRBV5-1 and TRBJ2-1, with TRBD1 matching over 8 bases. CDR1 and CDR2 from the germline V gene are SGHRS and YFSETQ. The CDR3 runs to 14 residues. Trimming cost V 5 bases and J 6 bases; bases outside gene matches: 7. The chain's CDR3 is CASSERQGFNEQFF. CDR3 nucleotides: TGCGCCAGCAGTGAGCGACAGGGGTTCAATGAGCAGTTCTTC. The full variable domain, its missing parts supplied by reference TRBV5-1 and TRBJ2-1, is KAGVTQTPRYLIKTRGQQVTLSCSPISGHRSVSWYQQTPGQGLQFLFEYFSETQRNKGNFPGRFSGRQFSNSRSEMNVSTLELGDSALYLCASSERQGFNEQFFGPGTRLTVL.

V gene TRBV19 combines with J gene TRBJ2-5, with D tentatively TRBD2 (7 bases). The CDR3 consists of 15 residues. Per germline, CDR1 LNHDA and CDR2 SQIVND (reference sequence). V lost 2 bases and J 11 bases, leaving 21 bases between the germline ends. For the CDR3, the DNA is TGTGCCAGTAGTATAAAGGGACCGGTGGAGGGGGGGCAGTACTTC. Protein product: CASSIKGPVEGGQYF.

In its sample, this clonotype was seen a few times. The chain combines TRBV3-1 with TRBJ2-5; the match to TRBD2 covers 7 bases. The better agreement between TRBJ2-7 and the DNA end casts doubt on the J call. CDR1 is LGHDT and CDR2 is YNNKEL in the germline V gene (reference sequence). CDR3 size: 14 residues. Here the CDR3 reads CASSPTSAADEQYF. CDR3 nucleotide sequence: TGTGCCAGCAGCCCTACTAGCGCCGCGGACGAGCAGTACTTC.

This clonotype was counted only a few times. This rearrangement joins TRBV9 to TRBJ2-1; D may match TRBD1 or TRBD2 (5 bases each). Per germline, CDR1 SGDLS and CDR2 YYNGEE. Trimming removed 5 bases at V and 8 bases at J, with 14 bases between. The CDR3 sequence is 13 residues long. This chain's CDR3 is CASSGGPGYEQFF. The CDR3 DNA reads TGTGCCAGCAGTGGGGGTCCGGGGTATGAGCAGTTCTTC.

This clonotype was seen a handful of times. V usage is TRBV9 and J usage is TRBJ1-1, with D perhaps TRBD1 (5 bases). Germline V gene sequence: CDR1 SGDLS, CDR2 YYNGEE. Trimming left V 4 bases short and J 6 bases short, with 13 bases between. The CDR3 runs 13 residues. CDR3 region: CASSLSRGSEAFF. CDR3 bases: TGTGCCAGCAGCCTTAGTCGGGGCTCTGAAGCTTTCTTT.

This clonotype turned up a few times. This chain uses TRBV4-2 with TRBJ2-5; 10 bases are shared with TRBD2. The CDR3 spans 15 residues. Germline CDR1 and CDR2: LGHNA and YNFKEQ. V lost 1 base to trimming and J lost 11 bases; unmatched junction nucleotides: 10. The CDR3 region has the DNA TGTGCCAGCAGCCAAGTCCTAGCGGGAGTCAATGAGCAGTACTTC. Its translation: CASSQVLAGVNEQYF.

This chain joins TRBV29-1 and TRBJ2-5; 8 nucleotides match TRBD2. This CDR3 has 14 amino acids. Losses at the gene ends were 5 bases for V and 11 bases for J; bases not matched to a gene: 16. Germline CDR1 SQVTM, CDR2 ANQGSEA. The CDR3 reads CSVLSGLAGNEQYF. In DNA, the CDR3 is TGCAGCGTTCTAAGCGGACTAGCTGGCAATGAGCAGTACTTC.

This clonotype was counted between two and nine times. The chain is built from TRBV4-1 and TRBJ1-5, with no clear D. The CDR3 is made up of 14 amino acids. Germline V gene data show CDR1 as MGHRA and CDR2 as YSYEKL. With 0 bases removed from V and 6 bases from J, the gap between germline ends came to 9 bases. The CDR3 region is CASSQDEGSQPQHF. In DNA form, the CDR3 reads TGCGCCAGCAGCCAAGATGAGGGCAGTCAGCCCCAGCATTTT.

The rearrangement joins TRBV20-1 to TRBJ1-1; tentatively, D is TRBD1 (5 bases). This CDR3 comprises 14 residues. The germline V gene has CDR1 DFQATT and CDR2 SNEGSKA (reference sequence). The ends were cut back, 0 bases at V and 1 base at J, with 9 bases in the middle. The CDR3 reads CSARETRANTEAFF. In DNA, the CDR3 is TGCAGTGCTAGAGAAACCAGGGCGAACACTGAAGCTTTCTTT.

This clonotype was picked up one time. A read error may account for a junction end that differs from germline. The chain links TRBV20-1 to TRBJ2-1, with 11 bases aligning to TRBD2. The CDR3 is made up of 14 amino acids. The germline CDR1 and CDR2 sequences are DFQATT and SNEGSKA (reference sequence). The CDR3 nucleotides read TGCAGTGCCGATAGCGGGAGGGTCTACAATGAGCGGTTCTTC. Translating gives CSADSGRVYNERFF.